This T cell receptor beta chain was observed in a study of cytomegalovirus exposure and HLA in healthy donors. The PCR was carried out with 60 Vbeta primers and 13 Jbeta primers. Assay: immunoSEQ multiplex PCR; the TCRdb copy retains only in-frame clones and omits some. The sample holds under 250,000 clones; about 83% are singletons and the top ten take 1% to 1.5%. The sequencing sample was made of PBMCs. The TCR sequence derives from a human donor in good health.

Written as DNA, the CDR3 is TGTGCCAGCAGAACTGTCGGGGAGCAGTACTTC. It yields the protein CASRTVGEQYF. V and J are TRBV28 and TRBJ2-7; D call uncertain. The CDR3 runs to 11 residues. In germline, CDR1 is MDHEN, CDR2 SYDVKM. V lost 6 bases and J lost 7, with 10 bases in between. The full variable domain, with the rest looked up from reference TRBV28 and TRBJ2-7, is DVKVTQSSRYLVKRTGEKVFLECVQDMDHENMFWYRQDPGLGLRLIYFSYDVKMKEKGDIPEGYSVSREKKERFSLILESASTNQTSMYLCASRTVGEQYFGPGTRLTVT.